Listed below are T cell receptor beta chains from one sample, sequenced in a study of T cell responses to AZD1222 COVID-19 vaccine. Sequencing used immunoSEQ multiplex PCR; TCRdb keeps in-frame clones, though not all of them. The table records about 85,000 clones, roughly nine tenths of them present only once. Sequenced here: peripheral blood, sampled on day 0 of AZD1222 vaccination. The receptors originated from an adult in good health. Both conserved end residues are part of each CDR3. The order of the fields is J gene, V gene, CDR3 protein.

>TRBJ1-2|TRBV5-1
CASSSGTGERNYGYTF
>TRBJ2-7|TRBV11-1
CASSLGPFLEQYF
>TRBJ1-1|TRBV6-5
CASSPGGVNTEAFF
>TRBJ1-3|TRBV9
CASSVSPTGISGNTIYF
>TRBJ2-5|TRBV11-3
CASSPGSGGETQYF
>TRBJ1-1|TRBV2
CASSPSGTVNTEAFF
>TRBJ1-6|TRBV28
CASSDQGAGNSPLHF
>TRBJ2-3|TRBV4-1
CASSQAVGGSSTDTQYF
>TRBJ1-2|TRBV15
CATSRGGGYGYTF
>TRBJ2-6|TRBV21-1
CASSKVKQPGANVLTF
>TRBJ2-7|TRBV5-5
CASSASWGSYEQYF
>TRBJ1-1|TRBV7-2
CASTIGLQSNTEAFF
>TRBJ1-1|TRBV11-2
CASSLDTVNTEAFF
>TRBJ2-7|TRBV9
CASSVEGGGAYEQYF
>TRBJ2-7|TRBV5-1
CASSTGQPPYEQYF
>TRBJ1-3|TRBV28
CASGTGGSGNTIYF
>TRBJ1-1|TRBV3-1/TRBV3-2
CASSSTGGTEAFF
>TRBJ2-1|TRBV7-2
CASSLVGVGHNEQFF
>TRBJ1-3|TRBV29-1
CSVEDRGGDSGNTIYF
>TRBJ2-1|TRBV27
CASTLSTSYNEQFF
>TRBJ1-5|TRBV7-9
CASSTSPNQPQHF
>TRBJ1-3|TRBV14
CASSQPGTGNTIYF
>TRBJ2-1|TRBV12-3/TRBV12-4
CASSSKRTEQFF
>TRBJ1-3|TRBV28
CASSPPGQGLTGNTIYF
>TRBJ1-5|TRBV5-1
CASSMGPNQPQHF
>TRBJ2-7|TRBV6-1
CASSETVGNEQYF
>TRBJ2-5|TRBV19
CASSPSPGLAGQETQYF
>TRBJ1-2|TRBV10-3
CAIGSGTADYGYTF
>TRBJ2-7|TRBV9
CASSVLAGESYEQYF
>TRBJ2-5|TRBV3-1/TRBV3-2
CASSQDPGFSETQYF
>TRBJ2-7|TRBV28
CASSLTAISYEQYF
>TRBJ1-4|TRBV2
CASSVRQQNEKLFF
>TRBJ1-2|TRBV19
CASSIGEGTRNGYTF
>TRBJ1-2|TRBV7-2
CASSSGQGNGYTF
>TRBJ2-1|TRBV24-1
CATSDLAWDNEQFF
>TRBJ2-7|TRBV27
CASSHSRGQGGEQYF
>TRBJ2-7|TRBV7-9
CASSPRDNSYEQYF
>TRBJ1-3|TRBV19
CASRQASGNTIYF
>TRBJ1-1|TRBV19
CASSININTEAFF
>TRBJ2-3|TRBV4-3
CASSLQTSGRSDTQYF
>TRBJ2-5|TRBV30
CAWSVRTSGGQETQYF
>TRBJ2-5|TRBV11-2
CASSLRRTAQETQYF
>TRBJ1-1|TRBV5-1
CASSSLDRVNTEAFF
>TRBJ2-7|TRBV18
CASSRDRIGTDSYEQYF
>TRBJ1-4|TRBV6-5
CASSSETGAKLFF
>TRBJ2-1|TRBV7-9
CASSSLAGGTGEQFF
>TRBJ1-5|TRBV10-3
CAISAAGGLDSNQPQHF
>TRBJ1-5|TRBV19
CASQTNSNQPQHF
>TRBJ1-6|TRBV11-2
CASSRRRDKDSPLHF
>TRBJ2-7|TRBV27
CASSNAERPTYEQYF
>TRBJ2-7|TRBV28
CASSYTGLAGPEQYF
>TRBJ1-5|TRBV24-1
CATSGAGPQPQHF
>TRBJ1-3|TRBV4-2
CASSQVQGAGNTIYF
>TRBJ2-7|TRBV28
CASSFHGGDRAEQYF